This passage covers 6 T cell receptor beta chains from one sample sequenced in a study of blood T cell repertoires in COVID-19. TCRdb keeps only in-frame clones here, not all; method: immunoSEQ multiplex PCR. This repertoire shows approximately 440,000 clones, around 88% found once; its top ten account for around an eighth. Material: peripheral blood. The receptors were sampled from a woman aged 50 to 60 with COVID-19, enrolled during active disease.

The V gene is TRBV12-3 or TRBV12-4, the J gene TRBJ1-2; D is possibly TRBD1 (6 bases). CDR3 size: 13 residues. Deletions cut 5 bases from V and 13 bases from J, with 20 bases between. CDR3 region: CASSPGGAGRVTF. The CDR3 coding sequence is TGTGCCAGCAGTCCCGGGGGGGCAGGCCGAGTCACCTTC.

The chain couples TRBV29-1 to TRBJ2-3, with a possible D match to TRBD1 (7 bases). Trimming pared 5 bases from V and 3 bases from J, leaving 12 bases between. CDR1 and CDR2 from the germline V gene are SQVTM and ANQGSEA. CDR3 length: 13 amino acids. The CDR3 sequence is CSVRQGGTDTQYF. CDR3 nucleotides: TGCAGCGTTAGACAGGGAGGAACAGATACGCAGTATTTT.

This clone was counted once. This chain joins TRBV6-5 and TRBJ1-6; 8 bases align to TRBD1. V shed 10 bases and J 5 bases; nucleotides not matched to a gene: 7. This CDR3 contains 14 residues. Germline CDR1 and CDR2: MNHEY and SVGAGI. The CDR3 nucleotides are TGTGCCACCGGACAGGGTGGTAATAATTCACCCCTCCACTTT. Translation gives CATGQGGNNSPLHF.

This clone was seen a few times. V gene TRBV19 combines with J gene TRBJ1-5; D uncertain. The V gene lost 6 bases and the J gene lost 3 bases, with 12 bases spanning the gap. The germline V gene has CDR1 LNHDA and CDR2 SQIVND (reference sequence). The CDR3 is made up of 14 amino acids. CDR3 sequence: CASSRMGSNQPQHF. The CDR3, as DNA: TGTGCCAGTAGCCGCATGGGCTCCAATCAGCCCCAGCATTTT. The full variable domain, rest sourced from reference TRBV19 and TRBJ1-5, is DGGITQSPKYLFRKEGQNVTLSCEQNLNHDAMYWYRQDPGQGLRLIYYSQIVNDFQKGDIAEGYSVSREKKESFPLTVTSAQKNPTAFYLCASSRMGSNQPQHFGDGTRLSIL.

The chain combines TRBV6-1 with TRBJ2-5, with 12 bases lining up with TRBD1. The junction had 7 bases not matched to a gene; V was cut back by 3 bases and J by 5 bases. CDR1 MNHNS and CDR2 SASEGT come from the germline V gene. CDR3 length: 16 amino acids. CDR3 DNA sequence: TGTGCCAGCAGTGATAGGGGACAGGGGGCCTGGGAGACCCAGTACTTC. Protein product: CASSDRGQGAWETQYF.

J is TRBJ1-1 and V is TRBV27, with D maybe TRBD1 (5 bases). Germline values: CDR1 MNHEY, CDR2 SMNVEV (reference sequence). The CDR3 has 14 amino acids. Trimming shortened V by 9 bases and J by 6 bases, and 20 bases separated the two germline ends. As DNA, the CDR3 is TGTGCCAGTACTAGCCCCGGGAGGGGAGCTGAAGCTTTCTTT. It translates to CASTSPGRGAEAFF.